This is a list of T cell receptor beta chains from one sample in a study of blood T cell repertoires in COVID-19. TCRdb keeps only in-frame clones here, not all; method: immunoSEQ multiplex PCR. The sample lists 270,000 or so clones, roughly nine tenths seen once, with approximately 10% in the top ten. Sample: peripheral blood. The receptors derive from a woman in her 30s with COVID-19, enrolled during active disease. Each CDR3 is given with its conserved first and last residue. D genes are given only for firm matches. Rows may omit the clone size; those that give it use once, few, many or a size class.

v_gene,d_gene,abundance,j_gene,CDR3aa,CDR3nt
TRBV7-9,NA,NA,TRBJ2-2,CASSFTVAGELFF,TGTGCCAGCAGCTTTACGGTTGCCGGGGAGCTGTTTTTT
TRBV5-4,TRBD2,NA,TRBJ2-1,CASSLGTSGGGYEQFF,TGTGCCAGCAGCTTGGGGACTAGCGGGGGCGGCTATGAGCAGTTCTTC
TRBV4-1,NA,once,TRBJ2-7,CASSQERRAGNEQYF,TGCGCCAGCAGCCAAGAAAGGCGGGCGGGCAACGAGCAGTACTTC
TRBV11-2,TRBD1,NA,TRBJ1-6,CASSSGQGAGSPLHF,TGTGCCAGCAGTTCGGGACAGGGGGCCGGTTCACCCCTCCACTTT
TRBV19,TRBD2,NA,TRBJ2-7,CASSTSGSSYEQYF,TGTGCCAGTAGTACTAGCGGGAGCTCCTACGAGCAGTACTTC
TRBV5-8,NA,few,TRBJ2-6,CASSLGTGLKNSGANVLTF,TGTGCCAGCAGCTTGGGTACAGGGCTCAAGAACTCTGGGGCCAACGTCCTGACTTTC
TRBV20-1,NA,NA,TRBJ2-7,CSAADILEPYF,TGCAGTGCCGCGGACATCCTTGAACCGTACTTC
TRBV19,NA,NA,TRBJ2-3,CASSEQVPDTQYF,TGTGCCAGTAGTGAGCAGGTCCCAGATACGCAGTATTTT
TRBV30,NA,NA,TRBJ1-1,CAWNRNTEAFF,TGTGCCTGGAACAGGAACACTGAAGCTTTCTTT
TRBV5-1,TRBD1,NA,TRBJ1-4,CASSLGVDRVDEKLFF,TGCGCCAGCAGCTTGGGAGTGGACAGGGTGGATGAAAAACTGTTTTTT
TRBV2,TRBD1,NA,TRBJ2-1,CASSAKGQGSYNEQFF,TGTGCCAGCAGTGCGAAGGGACAGGGATCCTACAATGAGCAGTTCTTC
TRBV9,NA,NA,TRBJ2-7,CASSVDEGAYEQYF,TGTGCCAGCAGCGTAGACGAAGGGGCCTACGAGCAGTACTTC
TRBV5-5,TRBD2,NA,TRBJ2-1,CASSFLTSGGSSEQFF,TGTGCCAGCAGCTTCCTGACTAGCGGGGGCTCTAGTGAGCAGTTCTTC
TRBV28,NA,NA,TRBJ1-6,CASSLWSRGLNF,TGTGCCAGCAGTTTATGGTCCAGGGGCCTCAACTTT